What follows describes a single TCR beta chain. RNA, once extracted, was reverse transcribed into cDNA for use as the sequencing template. Assay: immunoSEQ multiplex PCR; the TCRdb copy retains only in-frame clones and omits some. The sample yields roughly 180,000 clones, 45% to 65% seen once. The sample originates from a study of CD8+ T cells in alopecia areata. Treatment here: oral pan-JAK inhibitor, 5-10 mg twice daily. The CDR3 is 16 residues long. Germline V gene data show CDR1 as GTSNPN and CDR2 as SVGIG (reference sequence). The germline V and J ends were trimmed by 0 bases and 0 bases, with 12 bases remaining between them.

The receptor was derived from a human donor with alopecia areata. This chain links TRBV30 with TRBJ1-3; D remains unclear. The sample was CD4+ T cells sorted from blood, taken at week 4, from a patient treated with tofacitinib. For the CDR3, the DNA is TGTGCCTGGAGTGTACCGAGCTCGGCCTCTGGAAACACCATATATTTT. Translated: CAWSVPSSASGNTIYF.